This TCR beta chain was captured in a study of T cell repertoires in cytomegalovirus infection. Study-wide results and caveats: Pooled public TCR beta family frequency picked out CMV carriers with the relevant HLA.

CDR1 SGHTA and CDR2 FQGNSA come from the germline V gene. The CDR3 has 14 residues. Trimming shortened V by 1 base and J by 3 bases, and 7 bases separated the two germline ends. One entry per CDR3 protein, called by TCRdb with MiXCR from the reads. The sample carries 200,000 to 250,000 distinct CDR3 sequences, over 9% recorded once. This clonotype was picked up many times. The antigen is undetermined. The chain couples TRBV7-2 to TRBJ1-5, with D possibly matching TRBD1 (5 bases). Sequenced material: PBMCs. The source is a human donor in good health (CMV status not recorded). Some clones in this sample may be carry-over from other donors' samples. CDR3 in amino acids: CASSLEQVNQPQHF. The CDR3 region has the DNA TGTGCCAGCAGCTTAGAACAGGTCAATCAGCCCCAGCATTTT.